Shown below are 25 T cell receptor beta chains from a single sample sequenced in a study of blood T cell repertoires in COVID-19. Clones were read by immunoSEQ multiplex PCR, and TCRdb kept only the in-frame ones, dropping some. The sample lists over 100,000 clones, around 84% occurring once. Sequencing was performed on peripheral blood. The receptors derive from a man aged 35-49 years with acute or convalescent COVID-19.

The J gene is TRBJ1-1, the V gene TRBV11-1, with TRBD1 matching over 8 bases. V lost 5 bases, J lost 4 bases, and 12 bases stayed unmatched. Germline V gene data show CDR1 as SGHAT and CDR2 as FQDESV (reference sequence). The CDR3 runs 16 residues. Here the CDR3 DNA reads TGTGCCAGCAGCCCACTCCCGGGACAGGCGATCACTGAAGCTTTCTTT. This gives the protein CASSPLPGQAITEAFF.

The gene calls are TRBV15 and TRBJ2-3, with D perhaps TRBD1 (6 bases). Deletions cut 1 base from V and 3 bases from J, with 11 bases between. Germline assignment: CDR1 LNHNV and CDR2 YYDKDF (reference sequence). The CDR3 has 15 residues. Here the CDR3 reads CATSRAQGITDTQYF. CDR3 bases: TGTGCCACCAGCAGAGCCCAGGGGATTACAGATACGCAGTATTTT.

This clone was recorded once. V and J are TRBV7-9 and TRBJ2-1, with TRBD1 as a possible D gene (5 bases). Germline assignment: CDR1 SEHNR and CDR2 FQNEAQ (reference sequence). The CDR3 is 14 residues long. Trimming pared 1 base from V and 6 bases from J, leaving 10 bases between. The CDR3 is CASSLGPGSNEQFF. CDR3 sequence (DNA): TGTGCCAGCAGCTTAGGCCCAGGGTCCAATGAGCAGTTCTTC.

This clone occurred once. The chain links TRBV7-9 to TRBJ2-5; TRBD2 agrees at 9 bases. The trim removed 1 base at V and 4 bases at J, leaving 7 bases unmatched. Germline V gene data show CDR1 as SEHNR and CDR2 as FQNEAQ (reference sequence). The CDR3 loop spans 16 amino acids. CDR3 protein: CASSLEGGGAGETQYF. CDR3 bases: TGTGCCAGCAGCTTAGAAGGCGGGGGGGCCGGAGAGACCCAGTACTTC.

This chain joins TRBV24-1 and TRBJ2-1; unclear D gene. The CDR3 sequence is 13 residues long. Trimming took off 9 bases at V and 3 bases at J, with 11 bases between the two ends. The germline gives CDR1 KGHDR, CDR2 SFDVKD. The CDR3 sequence is CATAQVGYNEQFF. The CDR3 DNA reads TGTGCCACCGCCCAGGTCGGCTACAATGAGCAGTTCTTC.

The table lists this clone with a few counts. The chain links TRBV10-3 to TRBJ2-3, with 7 bases matching TRBD2. The CDR3 runs to 18 residues. Per germline, CDR1 ENHRY and CDR2 SYGVKD. Germline trimming cut 0 bases from V and 4 bases from J; bases unmatched to any gene: 13. CDR3 protein: CAISESYEGGPISDTQYF. Written as DNA, the CDR3 is TGTGCCATCAGTGAGTCTTATGAGGGAGGGCCGATATCAGATACGCAGTATTTT.

This clone has just one count. The rearrangement links TRBV4-2 to TRBJ2-6; 9 positions match TRBD2. CDR3 length equals 18 residues. Trimming removed 0 bases from V and 3 bases from J; junction bases left unmatched: 6. The germline V gene has CDR1 LGHNA and CDR2 YNFKEQ. The DNA of the CDR3 is TGTGCCAGCAGCCAAGAGTCTAGCGGGATTAGTGGGGCCAACGTCCTGACTTTC. Protein product: CASSQESSGISGANVLTF.

The CDR3 nucleotides are TGCGCCAGCAGCTTGGCGGCAGGGACTGGAAACACCATATATTTT. Amino acids: CASSLAAGTGNTIYF. The rearrangement joins TRBV5-1 to TRBJ1-3; a weak D match, TRBD1 (5 bases). V lost 0 bases, J lost 2 bases, and 9 bases lay in between. CDR1 and CDR2 (germline): SGHRS, YFSETQ. The CDR3 runs 15 residues.

This clone was recorded a few times. This rearrangement joins TRBV6-6 to TRBJ2-5, with 13 bases lining up with TRBD2. The CDR3 is made up of 15 amino acids. V shed 6 bases and J 6 bases; nucleotides not matched to a gene: 7. The V gene's germline CDR1 is MNHNY and CDR2 SVGAGI (reference sequence). CDR3 in amino acids: CASSPGTSGIKTQYF. In nucleotides, the CDR3 is TGTGCCAGCAGCCCGGGGACTAGCGGGATAAAGACCCAGTACTTC.

This clone was found once. The chain joins TRBV3-1 (or the pseudogene TRBV3-2) to TRBJ1-1, with 9 nucleotides matching TRBD1. The V gene's germline CDR1 is LGHDT and CDR2 YNNKEL (reference sequence). This CDR3 has 16 amino acids. V was pared by 5 bases and J by 2 bases, with 9 bases of the junction left unmatched. The CDR3 is CASSDTRGQGNTEAFF. The CDR3 nucleotides read TGTGCCAGCAGCGACACGAGGGGACAGGGAAACACTGAAGCTTTCTTT.

CDR3 protein: CASSLGLAGLSYEQYF. CDR3 DNA sequence: TGCGCCAGCAGCTTGGGACTAGCGGGGCTCTCCTACGAGCAGTACTTC. This chain joins TRBV5-1 and TRBJ2-7; 11 nucleotides agree with TRBD2. The CDR3 is made up of 16 amino acids. After removal of 0 bases from V and 0 bases from J, the junction contained 2 bases not matched to a gene. CDR1 SGHRS and CDR2 YFSETQ come from the germline V gene. The variable domain in full, with the rest retrieved from reference TRBV5-1 and TRBJ2-7, is KAGVTQTPRYLIKTRGQQVTLSCSPISGHRSVSWYQQTPGQGLQFLFEYFSETQRNKGNFPGRFSGRQFSNSRSEMNVSTLELGDSALYLCASSLGLAGLSYEQYFGPGTRLTVT.

This clone was seen a handful of times. This chain connects TRBV4-1 to TRBJ1-2; 7 nucleotides match TRBD1. CDR3 length: 18 amino acids. Germline V lookup: CDR1 MGHRA, CDR2 YSYEKL. The J segment lost 2 bases and the V segment lost 0 bases, leaving 12 bases of the junction unmatched. CDR3 sequence: CASSQEPRVQGVNYGYTF. The DNA for the CDR3 is TGCGCCAGCAGCCAAGAACCCCGTGTGCAGGGGGTAAACTATGGCTACACCTTC.

This clone appeared once. This chain connects TRBV18 to TRBJ2-7; 7 nucleotides align to TRBD2. Germline trimming cut 4 bases from V and 4 bases from J; bases unmatched to any gene: 1. The CDR3 is made up of 12 amino acids. Germline lookup yields CDR1 KGHSH and CDR2 LQKENI. The CDR3: CASSRGGYEQYF. CDR3 coding DNA: TGTGCCAGCTCACGGGGGGGTTACGAGCAGTACTTC.

The V and J genes are TRBV19 and TRBJ1-1; 10 nucleotides line up with TRBD1. V dropped 6 bases and J dropped 5; count of bases not matched to a gene: 12. Looked up from germline, CDR1 is LNHDA and CDR2 is SQIVND (reference sequence). There are 16 residues in the CDR3. CDR3 sequence: CASSPDRGRMGTEAFF. CDR3 coding DNA: TGTGCCAGTAGCCCAGACAGGGGGCGAATGGGGACTGAAGCTTTCTTT.

The V and J genes are TRBV7-9 and TRBJ2-2; 7 positions agree with TRBD2. The CDR3 runs to 15 residues. The V segment lost 4 bases and the J segment 0 bases; nucleotides outside the gene matches: 2. The germline V gene has CDR1 SEHNR and CDR2 FQNEAQ (reference sequence). CDR3 sequence (DNA): TGTGCCAGCAGCTGGGACTACTCGAACACCGGGGAGCTGTTTTTT. Translated: CASSWDYSNTGELFF. The whole variable domain, remainder taken from reference TRBV7-9 and TRBJ2-2, is DTGVSQNPRHKITKRGQNVTFRCDPISEHNRLYWYRQTLGQGPEFLTYFQNEAQLEKSRLLSDRFSAERPKGSFSTLEIQRTEQGDSAMYLCASSWDYSNTGELFFGEGSRLTVL.

Here the CDR3 reads CASSVSNGGNTEAFF. Written as DNA, the CDR3 is TGTGCCAGCAGCGTAAGTAACGGGGGGAACACTGAAGCTTTCTTT. This rearrangement joins TRBV9 to TRBJ1-1, with D possibly being TRBD1 (5 bases). Germline V lookup: CDR1 SGDLS, CDR2 YYNGEE. The CDR3 loop spans 15 amino acids. Deletions cut 1 base from V and 1 base from J, with 11 bases between.

The rearrangement uses TRBV5-1 and TRBJ2-3; D not certain. This CDR3 is built from 12 residues. Trimming left V 5 bases short and J 5 bases short, with 9 bases between. Germline lookup yields CDR1 SGHRS and CDR2 YFSETQ. Here the CDR3 reads CASRLNLDTQYF. CDR3 sequence (DNA): TGCGCCAGCAGACTCAACCTAGATACGCAGTATTTT.

This chain connects TRBV7-2 to TRBJ2-7, with 9 bases matching TRBD2. Germline V gives CDR1 SGHTA, CDR2 FQGNSA. The CDR3 is made up of 16 amino acids. V gave up 2 bases and J gave up 7 bases; unmatched junction bases: 12. The CDR3 is CASSLFSRLAGWEQYF. CDR3 DNA: TGTGCCAGCAGCTTATTCTCCCGGCTAGCGGGGTGGGAGCAGTACTTC.

The gene calls are TRBV19 and TRBJ1-1, with 11 bases aligning to TRBD1. J gave up 6 bases and V 8 bases, and 8 bases lay outside the gene matches. Per germline, CDR1 LNHDA and CDR2 SQIVND (reference sequence). This CDR3 region has 14 residues. The CDR3 nucleotides are TGTGCCAGTTTATGGACAGGGGGCTCTGCTGAAGCTTTCTTT. It is translated as CASLWTGGSAEAFF.

This clone was recorded only once. The J gene is TRBJ2-5, the V gene TRBV15, with TRBD1 matching over 10 bases. The V and J ends lost 7 bases and 5 bases, in that order; junction bases with no gene match: 7. There are 14 residues in the CDR3. Germline V gene data show CDR1 as LNHNV and CDR2 as YYDKDF (reference sequence). Here the CDR3 DNA reads TGTGCCACCAAATGGACAGGGGGTATTGAGACCCAGTACTTC. Translated, it gives CATKWTGGIETQYF.

This chain's CDR3 is CASSPGTANQRQQYF. CDR3 DNA: TGTGCCAGCAGCCCCGGGACAGCCAACCAGCGGCAGCAGTACTTC. The chain combines TRBV6-5 with TRBJ2-7; 7 bases align to TRBD1. The V gene end was trimmed by 6 bases and the J gene end by 8 bases; junction bases not matched to a gene: 16. The germline V gene encodes CDR1 MNHEY and CDR2 SVGAGI. This CDR3 contains 15 residues.

The rearrangement links TRBV7-3 to TRBJ1-6, with 7 nucleotides matching TRBD1. This CDR3 comprises 13 residues. After removal of 4 bases from V and 13 bases from J, the junction contained 7 bases not matched to a gene. The germline V gene encodes CDR1 SGHTA and CDR2 FQGTGA. The CDR3 region has the DNA TGTGCCAGCAGCTGGGGGACAGCGCAGCCCCTCCACTTT. This sequence encodes CASSWGTAQPLHF. Full variable domain (missing parts from reference TRBV7-3 and TRBJ1-6): GAGVSQTPSNKVTEKGKYVELRCDPISGHTALYWYRQSLGQGPEFLIYFQGTGAADDSGLPNDRFFAVRPEGSVSTLKIQRTERGDSAVYLCASSWGTAQPLHFGNGTRLTVT.

The J gene is TRBJ2-7, the V gene TRBV11-2; TRBD2 agrees at 12 bases. Germline CDR1 SGHAT, CDR2 FQNNGV. The CDR3 is made up of 19 amino acids. V shed 1 base, J shed 6 bases, and the junction held 16 bases outside the gene matches. The CDR3: CASSLGAGLAGTPGAEQYF. CDR3 DNA sequence: TGTGCCAGCAGCTTAGGGGCCGGACTAGCGGGAACTCCGGGGGCCGAGCAGTACTTC.

The chain employs TRBV4-3 and TRBJ2-1, with D possibly TRBD1 on 6 matching bases. Trimming took 0 bases from V and 3 from J, leaving 12 bases between them. The CDR3 covers 16 residues. The germline gives CDR1 LGHNA, CDR2 YSLEER. Here the CDR3 reads CASSQEWGPYYNEQFF. The DNA for the CDR3 is TGCGCCAGCAGCCAAGAGTGGGGGCCTTACTACAATGAGCAGTTCTTC.

The chain carries TRBV11-2 and TRBJ1-2; perhaps TRBD1 as D (5 bases). Trimming removed 6 bases from V and 7 bases from J, with 15 bases in between. Germline CDR1 and CDR2: SGHAT and FQNNGV. CDR3 length: 13 amino acids. CDR3 protein: CASSFRDVSGYTF. The CDR3, as DNA: TGTGCCAGCAGTTTCAGGGATGTGAGTGGCTACACCTTC.